This T cell receptor beta chain comes out of a study of beta chain features in type 1 diabetes. This CDR3 is 16 amino acids long. Germline V gene sequence: CDR1 SEHNR, CDR2 FQNEAQ (reference sequence). V was clipped by 3 bases and J by 1 base, with 12 bases between them. Reverse transcription of all isolated RNA meant that expressed TCRB transcripts were sequenced. Repertoires were generated with immunoSEQ multiplex PCR, while TCRdb's copy carries only in-frame clones and drops some. The repertoire holds 350,000 to 400,000 clones, with more than 12% as singletons. Sequencing was done on a sample of naive CD4+ T cells from blood. The TCR comes from a woman aged 18-35 years in good health. The chain has TRBV7-9 and TRBJ2-2; no reliable D call. CDR3 sequence reads: CASSFPMGLNTGELFF. The DNA of the CDR3 is TGTGCCAGCAGCTTTCCAATGGGCTTGAACACCGGGGAGCTGTTTTTT.